This note documents a single T cell receptor (beta chain) sequence. Its antigen specificity is not known. Base qualities were left out, and no much larger clone turns up one base away. The instrument given in TCRdb is Illumina NovaSeq 6000. cDNA libraries for TCRalpha and TCRbeta were prepared by 5'RACE using constant-segment primers, with sample barcodes and unique molecular identifiers added. Trizol reagent was used to extract RNA from every sample. Libraries were amplified in two PCR steps, with a second sample barcode and Illumina TruSeq adapters added in the second step. Libraries were sequenced on an Illumina NovaSeq with 2 x 150 bp paired-end reads. The published analysis was carried out like this. The reads were demultiplexed and collapsed into UMI-guided consensus sequences using migec v1.2.7. Using mixcr v2.1.11, UMI consensuses were aligned to TRA and TRB V and J templates and then assembled into clonotypes. Expanded or contracted clonotypes were those called significant by both edgeR and NoisET, with noise models trained on biological replicates. edgeR calls used a false discovery rate-adjusted p below 0.01 and a log2 fold-change threshold of 1. As an exploratory analysis of dynamics, max-normalized trajectories of the 1000 most abundant clonotypes were examined with PCA combined with hierarchical clustering. Separately sequenced CD4+ and CD8+ repertoires were used to assign a CD4 or CD8 phenotype to each responding clone. In TCRdb, the public reads were trimmed at Q25 with fastp and aligned with MiXCR, with productive beta chains retained. CDR3 protein duplicates are merged, each entry listing the most common genes and DNA. TCRdb, rather than the study authors, made the V and J calls. The sample records 200,000 to 300,000 distinct CDR3 sequences, roughly 14% of which are singletons. The top ten hold around 2.2% of the sample.

From the cysteine through the phenylalanine, the CDR3 covers 16 amino acids. Left in the record is the CDR3 DNA by itself, 48 bases read in frame from the first base. Deletion took 2 bases off V and 0 bases off J, with a span of 12 bases between the germline ends. In the germline V gene, CDR1 corresponds to MNHEY and CDR2 to SVGAGI. Ficoll-Paque density gradient centrifugation was the method used to isolate PBMCs. The data were obtained in a study of T-cell memory formation after mild COVID-19 (dated by TCRdb to the early 2020s). Context from the whole study: Most TCR sequence clusters were specific to one of the two donors. In two donors, T-cell clones that expanded and contracted after mild COVID-19 were tracked by sequencing TCRalpha and TCRbeta repertoires over time. The cohort was made up of two young adult volunteers, one female and one male, who were previously healthy.

What the work shows at the level of the full study, not this receptor alone: The study included only a couple of mild cases, and larger cohorts that include severe cases with pre-infection samples were judged to be necessary. The detection of some responding clones in pre-infection memory suggests that pre-existing cross-reactive memory T cells joined the SARS-CoV-2 response. Contracting CD4+ clones appeared mostly in the CM and EM memory subsets, whereas CD8+ clones were enriched in EMRA. Clones contracting from day 15 to 85 had balanced CD4/CD8 phenotypes, while a second wave expanding from day 15 to 37 was biased towards CD4+. SARS-CoV-2 specificity of the second-wave clones peaking on day 37 was not confirmed.

Material: PBMCs or a T cell subset sorted from them (not recorded which). The V and J segments used are TRBV6-5 and TRBJ2-3; 6 matching bases give a weak D call of TRBD1. The source is an adult woman who had mild COVID-19 (a few samples of this study predate the infection). The sample titles of this study are shuffled in the database, so cell type and time point are left out; the donor was told from shared clones. The nucleotide sequence reads TGTGCCAGCAGTTACGAAGGGGGTCGTAGCACAGATACGCAGTATTTT. It translates to CASSYEGGRSTDTQYF.